This T cell receptor beta chain was documented in a study of sequential checkpoint blockade in melanoma. In the study overall: First-line arms were nivolumab then ipilimumab, or the reverse, randomized 1:1. Each arm's sequence ended with maintenance nivolumab.

CDR1 is SGHNT, CDR2 YYREEE, per germline (reference sequence). CDR3 length equals 13 residues. The V end was cut by 3 bases, the J end by 3 bases, with 9 bases between. The treatment is: randomized to nivolumab then ipilimumab (arm A) or the reverse (arm B). No patient had prior DNA-damaging chemotherapy. Sorted cells were live CD3+CD8+, lacking CD19 and CD56, from PBMCs. Clones were sequenced by immunoSEQ multiplex PCR, and TCRdb holds only the in-frame ones, with some missing. Of approximately 12,000 clones in the sample, roughly 80% were seen once. Sequences were derived from CD8+ T cells sorted from blood (inferred from file names), sampled from a patient given nivolumab and ipilimumab in sequence. The clonotype comes from a human donor with melanoma. The V call is TRBV5-4, the J call TRBJ1-1; no definite D call. This chain's CDR3 is CASSWEWDTEAFF. The CDR3 region has the DNA TGTGCCAGCAGCTGGGAGTGGGACACTGAAGCTTTCTTT. The complete variable domain, with remaining parts taken from reference TRBV5-4 and TRBJ1-1, reads ETGVTQSPTHLIKTRGQQVTLRCSSQSGHNTVSWYQQALGQGPQFIFQYYREEENGRGNFPPRFSGLQFPNYSSELNVNALELDDSALYLCASSWEWDTEAFFGQGTRLTVV.